What follows are 23 T cell receptor beta chains derived from one specimen sequenced in a study of T cell changes during pregnancy in multiple sclerosis. Produced via immunoSEQ multiplex PCR; TCRdb's table is partial and in-frame only. The repertoire includes roughly 90,000 clones, about 94% of them detected once, and around 2.2% sits in the top ten. The material sequenced was peripheral blood, taken in the third trimester of pregnancy. These receptors were collected from a female donor with multiple sclerosis, enrolled in a pregnancy study.

The V gene is TRBV2, the J gene TRBJ1-5; 9 nucleotides match TRBD1. The CDR3 consists of 16 residues. The ends lost 6 bases at V and 5 bases at J; junction bases unmatched: 11. Germline V lookup: CDR1 SNHLY, CDR2 FYNNEI. CDR3 sequence: CASRLLTGGTYQPQHF. The CDR3 DNA sequence: TGTGCCAGCAGACTTTTGACAGGGGGAACCTATCAGCCCCAGCATTTT.

The chain couples TRBV6-5 to TRBJ2-1; a possible D gene is TRBD1 (7 bases). The CDR3 spans 15 residues. Germline V gene data show CDR1 as MNHEY and CDR2 as SVGAGI. The V end was cut by 5 bases, the J end by 0 bases, with 11 bases between. The chain's CDR3 is CASSPGGSSYNEQFF. The CDR3 DNA is TGTGCCAGCAGTCCAGGGGGGAGCTCCTACAATGAGCAGTTCTTC.

The chain couples TRBV28 to TRBJ1-5; TRBD1 matches 9 bases. CDR1 is MDHEN, CDR2 SYDVKM, per germline. The J segment lost 5 bases and the V segment lost 5 bases, leaving 4 bases of the junction unmatched. This CDR3 spans 14 amino acids. This CDR3 is CASSGTGFYQPQHF. CDR3 coding DNA: TGTGCCAGCAGTGGGACAGGGTTTTATCAGCCCCAGCATTTT.

This chain uses TRBV7-6 with TRBJ2-1; tentatively, D is TRBD1 (6 bases). Germline CDR1 and CDR2: SGHVS and FNYEAQ. The CDR3 length is 14 residues. V gave up 1 base and J gave up 4 bases, with 8 bases separating them. The CDR3 DNA is TGTGCCAGCAGCTTAGGGGGACAATACAATGAGCAGTTCTTC. Residues: CASSLGGQYNEQFF. Looking up the rest from reference TRBV7-6 and TRBJ2-1 gives the full variable domain: GAGVSQSPRYKVTKRGQDVALRCDPISGHVSLYWYRQALGQGPEFLTYFNYEAQQDKSGLPNDRFSAERPEGSISTLTIQRTEQRDSAMYRCASSLGGQYNEQFFGPGTRLTVL.

This chain uses TRBV14 with TRBJ1-2, with D possibly TRBD1 on 6 matching bases. The ends were cut back, 0 bases at V and 4 bases at J, with 15 bases in the middle. This CDR3 contains 16 residues. Germline CDR1 and CDR2: SGHDN and FVKESK. The CDR3 DNA is TGTGCCAGCAGCCAAGATGAGGGGAGCAGGGGCTATGGCTACACCTTC. This encodes CASSQDEGSRGYGYTF.

The rearrangement uses TRBV6-4 and TRBJ2-5, with 10 bases lining up with TRBD1. Trimming removed 2 bases from V and 2 bases from J; junction bases left unmatched: 2. The CDR3 sequence is 15 residues long. Germline-derived CDR1 and CDR2 are MRHNA and SNTAGT. The chain's CDR3 is CASSDADRGQETQYF. CDR3 nucleotide sequence: TGTGCCAGCAGTGACGCGGACAGGGGGCAAGAGACCCAGTACTTC.

The chain recombines TRBV28 with TRBJ2-1; 11 bases are shared with TRBD2. Germline V gene lookup returns CDR1 MDHEN and CDR2 SYDVKM. CDR3 length: 15 amino acids. With 4 bases clipped from V and 12 bases from J, the junction kept 11 bases outside the gene matches. CDR3 sequence (DNA): TGTGCCAGCAGTTCCGGGACTAGCGGCGGCTTGGGGCAGTTCTTC. This sequence encodes CASSSGTSGGLGQFF.

The CDR3 DNA sequence: TGTGCCAGCAGCGAGGGACTAGCGGGAGGAAAGGAGCAGTTCTTC. It is translated as CASSEGLAGGKEQFF. This chain links TRBV9 with TRBJ2-1; 15 bases match TRBD2. V lost 3 bases and J lost 10; bases outside the gene matches: 5. Germline lookup yields CDR1 SGDLS and CDR2 YYNGEE. The CDR3 is 15 residues long.

The V gene is TRBV5-6, the J gene TRBJ2-1; 8 nucleotides align to TRBD2. CDR1 is SGHDT and CDR2 is YYEEEE in the germline V gene. The ends lost 4 bases at V and 2 bases at J; junction bases unmatched: 11. The CDR3 is 17 amino acids. The DNA for the CDR3 is TGTGCCAGCAGCCGAGGCCCCTCGGGACTAGCCTACAATGAGCAGTTCTTC. As protein: CASSRGPSGLAYNEQFF. The entire variable domain, with the rest obtained from reference TRBV5-6 and TRBJ2-1, is as follows: DAGVTQSPTHLIKTRGQQVTLRCSPKSGHDTVSWYQQALGQGPQFIFQYYEEEERQRGNFPDRFSGHQFPNYSSELNVNALLLGDSALYLCASSRGPSGLAYNEQFFGPGTRLTVL.

The gene calls are TRBV18 and TRBJ1-1, with 8 bases lining up with TRBD1. Germline lookup yields CDR1 KGHSH and CDR2 LQKENI. CDR3 length: 15 residues. V trimming: 4 bases; J trimming: 0 bases; junction bases outside the gene matches: 4. The CDR3 DNA sequence: TGTGCCAGCTCACTGACAGGGGTCATGAACACTGAAGCTTTCTTT. Amino acid sequence: CASSLTGVMNTEAFF.

Note on this clone: The sample holds other DNA sequences that translate to the same CDR3. The rearrangement uses TRBV7-9 and TRBJ2-7, with D unclear. Germline assignment: CDR1 SEHNR and CDR2 FQNEAQ (reference sequence). This CDR3 is built from 14 residues. Trimming shortened V by 5 bases and J by 1 base, and 12 bases separated the two germline ends. The CDR3 sequence: CASSLAGSSYEQYF. DNA of the CDR3: TGTGCCAGCAGCCTGGCCGGGTCATCCTACGAGCAGTACTTC.

This rearrangement joins TRBV7-9 to TRBJ2-3; perhaps TRBD1 as D (6 bases). V lost 5 bases, J lost 3 bases, and 18 bases lay in between. CDR3 length: 16 amino acids. CDR1 is SEHNR, CDR2 FQNEAQ, per germline (reference sequence). The CDR3 is CASSAGDKSFTDTQYF. CDR3 sequence (DNA): TGTGCCAGCAGCGCCGGGGACAAAAGTTTTACAGATACGCAGTATTTT.

The chain recombines TRBV7-2 with TRBJ2-7; no reliable D call. Germline loops: CDR1 SGHTA, CDR2 FQGNSA. V lost 7 bases, J lost 3 bases, and 7 bases lay in between. The CDR3 length is 11 residues. CDR3 nucleotides: TGTGCCAGCACTGACTTCTACGAGCAGTACTTC. Its protein is CASTDFYEQYF.

The V gene is TRBV6-5, the J gene TRBJ2-2; TRBD2 agrees at 7 bases. The CDR3 loop spans 15 amino acids. Germline V gene lookup returns CDR1 MNHEY and CDR2 SVGAGI. V dropped 4 bases and J dropped 0; count of bases not matched to a gene: 2. The CDR3, as DNA: TGTGCCAGCAGTTTCAGCGGGGCGAACACCGGGGAGCTGTTTTTT. It encodes CASSFSGANTGELFF.

V usage is TRBV27 and J usage is TRBJ1-1, with TRBD1 as a possible D gene (6 bases). Germline V gene data show CDR1 as MNHEY and CDR2 as SMNVEV (reference sequence). There are 14 residues in the CDR3. Trimming took 6 bases from V and 1 from J, leaving 12 bases between them. The CDR3 sequence: CASSPGGPNTEAFF. Here the CDR3 DNA reads TGTGCCAGCAGCCCCGGGGGGCCGAACACTGAAGCTTTCTTT.

The CDR3 region has the DNA TGTGCCAGCAGCTTTGGAGGGACGGGGAATGAAAAACTGTTTTTT. Translating gives CASSFGGTGNEKLFF. The chain has TRBV7-9 and TRBJ1-4, with D perhaps matching TRBD1 (5 bases). Germline V gene data show CDR1 as SEHNR and CDR2 as FQNEAQ (reference sequence). Trimming stripped 3 bases from V and 5 bases from J, with 13 bases between. The CDR3 is 15 residues long.

The rearrangement uses TRBV27 and TRBJ2-7, with a tentative D call TRBD2 (6 bases). The germline V gene has CDR1 MNHEY and CDR2 SMNVEV (reference sequence). The length of the CDR3 is 16 residues. The V end was cut by 2 bases, the J end by 3 bases, with 17 bases between. Written as DNA, the CDR3 is TGTGCCAGCAGTTTAGGGCCCGTTGGGGGGATCTACGAGCAGTACTTC. It encodes CASSLGPVGGIYEQYF.

The J gene is TRBJ2-7, the V gene TRBV30; 8 nucleotides agree with TRBD2. The germline V gene encodes CDR1 GTSNPN and CDR2 SVGIG (reference sequence). This CDR3 is built from 15 residues. Losses at the gene ends were 2 bases for V and 3 bases for J; bases not matched to a gene: 9. In DNA form, the CDR3 reads TGTGCCTGGAGTCCACTCGGGGGGGGCGGCTACGAGCAGTACTTC. Its protein product is CAWSPLGGGGYEQYF.

CDR3 nucleotide sequence: TGTGCCAGCAGCTTGGAGAGCCGGGACAGGGAGTACTTC. This sequence encodes CASSLESRDREYF. The J gene is TRBJ2-7, the V gene TRBV7-8; 9 positions match TRBD1. With 3 bases clipped from V and 11 bases from J, the junction kept 8 bases outside the gene matches. This CDR3 contains 13 residues. Germline CDR1 is SGHVS and CDR2 is FQNEAQ.

The gene calls are TRBV29-1 and TRBJ1-2; TRBD1 aligns across 7 bases. The CDR3 spans 11 residues. V lost 3 bases, J lost 8 bases, and 3 bases stayed unmatched. Germline V gives CDR1 SQVTM, CDR2 ANQGSEA. The CDR3 DNA is TGCAGCGTTGAGACAGGGAAAGGCTACACCTTC. The encoded protein is CSVETGKGYTF.

The J gene is TRBJ2-5, the V gene TRBV27; 10 bases agree with TRBD1. Germline-derived CDR1 and CDR2 are MNHEY and SMNVEV (reference sequence). This CDR3 has 16 residues. With V trimmed by 6 bases and J by 5 bases, 12 bases remained unmatched. The CDR3 reads CASSEPTGQGRETQYF. DNA of the CDR3: TGTGCCAGCAGCGAACCAACGGGACAGGGGCGGGAGACCCAGTACTTC.

CDR3 protein: CASSSDGQAWKGNTIYF. The CDR3 DNA follows: TGCGCCAGCAGCTCAGACGGACAGGCTTGGAAAGGAAACACCATATATTTT. The chain employs TRBV5-1 and TRBJ1-3; the match to TRBD1 covers 7 bases. Germline CDR1 and CDR2: SGHRS and YFSETQ. After removal of 3 bases from V and 4 bases from J, the junction contained 13 bases not matched to a gene. This CDR3 is 17 amino acids long.

CDR3 sequence reads: CASSGGGAYGYTF. The CDR3 DNA sequence: TGTGCCAGCAGTGGTGGAGGGGCCTATGGCTACACCTTC. V and J are TRBV2 and TRBJ1-2, with a tentative D call TRBD1 (5 bases). Trimming cost V 4 bases and J 4 bases, with 10 bases left between them. The CDR3 covers 13 residues. CDR1 and CDR2 from the germline V gene are SNHLY and FYNNEI.